These T cell receptor beta chains were read from a single sample in a study of blood T cell repertoires in COVID-19. The method was immunoSEQ multiplex PCR; TCRdb's version includes in-frame clones alone and lacks a portion of them. The repertoire holds about 320,000 clones, with about 90% as singletons. Sequencing was carried out using PBMCs or T cells enriched from blood (not recorded which). The source is a young woman who had recovered from COVID-19. Both conserved end residues are part of each CDR3. The D gene is left open where the match is weak. The size of a clone is reported for some rows only, either as once, few or many, or as a class for expanded clones.

V	size	D	J	length	DNA	CDR3
TRBV19	.	TRBD1	TRBJ1-2	15	TGTGCCAGTAGTCCCCGGAAGACAGGGGCGGGGGGCTACACCTTC	CASSPRKTGAGGYTF
TRBV7-3	.	TRBD1	TRBJ2-1	17	TGTGCCAGCAGCCTCAAACGGGACAGGGCAAGGGTCGATGAGCAGTTCTTC	CASSLKRDRARVDEQFF
TRBV30	once	.	TRBJ1-1	14	TGTGCCTGGAGTGTACGGTTAGCGAACACTGAAGCTTTCTTT	CAWSVRLANTEAFF
TRBV30	.	.	TRBJ2-6	13	TGTGCCTGGAGTGTACATGGGGCCAACGTCCTGACTTTC	CAWSVHGANVLTF
TRBV5-1	.	TRBD1	TRBJ2-1	15	TGCGCCAGCAGCACCCTACAGGGGGCCTACAATGAGCAGTTCTTC	CASSTLQGAYNEQFF
TRBV6-5	.	.	TRBJ2-5	15	TGTGCCAGCAGTTACTCGAGAGGTCAGAAAGAGACCCAGTACTTC	CASSYSRGQKETQYF
TRBV4-1	few	.	TRBJ1-1	15	TGCGCCAGCAGCCAGGGCCAGGCGATGAACACTGAAGCTTTCTTT	CASSQGQAMNTEAFF
TRBV20-1	.	.	TRBJ2-2	11	TGCAGTGCTAGTCGCACCGGGGAGCTGTTTTTT	CSASRTGELFF
TRBV7-3	.	.	TRBJ2-3	14	TGTGCCAGCAGCTTAGGGGCATACACAGATACGCAGTATTTT	CASSLGAYTDTQYF
TRBV7-2	.	.	TRBJ2-7	15	TGTGCCAGCAGCCCCACCAGGGCAGGGTCCTACGAGCAGTACTTC	CASSPTRAGSYEQYF
TRBV12-2	.	.	TRBJ2-5	15	TGTGCAAGTCGCTTATCCCCTAGGAGGGGTGAGACCCAGTACTTC	CASRLSPRRGETQYF
TRBV7-3	few	TRBD1	TRBJ1-1	16	TGTGCCAGCACTATCTTAGGAGCAGGGGGTAGCACTGAAGCTTTCTTT	CASTILGAGGSTEAFF
TRBV19	.	.	TRBJ2-2	14	TGTGCCAGTAGGCCGTCCGGGAACACCGGGGAGCTGTTTTTT	CASRPSGNTGELFF
TRBV7-2	.	.	TRBJ1-2	14	TGTGCCAGCAGCTTAGGTCAGGTCGCAAGGGGCTACACCTTC	CASSLGQVARGYTF
TRBV14	many	TRBD1	TRBJ1-2	13	TGTGCCAGCAGTCTCAGCAGGGGGCATGGCTACACCTTC	CASSLSRGHGYTF
TRBV7-3	.	.	TRBJ1-1	15	TGTGCCAGCAGCTTATCGGGAGGGGTCAACACTGAAGCTTTCTTT	CASSLSGGVNTEAFF
TRBV30	.	TRBD2	TRBJ2-7	15	TGTGCCTGGAGTTCCGGGAGGGGGATCTCCTACGAGCAGTACTTC	CAWSSGRGISYEQYF
TRBV5-1	.	TRBD2	TRBJ2-3	16	TGCGCCAGCAGCTTAGGAGCGGGGGGGCCGGGAGATACGCAGTATTTT	CASSLGAGGPGDTQYF
TRBV4-3	.	.	TRBJ1-6	14	TGCGCCAGCAGCCAAGATGTGGCCCATTCACCCCTCCACTTT	CASSQDVAHSPLHF
TRBV6-6	.	TRBD1	TRBJ2-1	16	TGTGCCAGCAGTCCGAACCGGGACAGGGGGCTCAATGAGCAGTTCTTC	CASSPNRDRGLNEQFF
TRBV19	.	.	TRBJ2-3	14	TGTGCCAGTAGTCTGACAGGTTATACAGATACGCAGTATTTT	CASSLTGYTDTQYF
TRBV9	.	TRBD1	TRBJ2-1	15	TGTGCCAGCAGCGCCTCCGGGACAGGCTACAATGAGCAGTTCTTC	CASSASGTGYNEQFF
TRBV3-1/TRBV3-2	.	.	TRBJ1-2	15	TGTGCCAGCAGCCAAGTAAAAGGACAAAACTATGGCTACACCTTC	CASSQVKGQNYGYTF
TRBV6-1	once	TRBD2	TRBJ2-5	16	TGTGCCAGCAGTGAAGTGTTAGCGGGGGGGCGGGAGACCCAGTACTTC	CASSEVLAGGRETQYF
TRBV6-1	.	.	TRBJ1-2	13	TGTGCCAGCAGTGAAGCGTTACGGGGAGGCTACACCTTC	CASSEALRGGYTF
TRBV24-1	.	TRBD1	TRBJ1-1	14	TGTGCCACCAGTGTGGACAGGGATTTCACTGAAGCTTTCTTT	CATSVDRDFTEAFF
TRBV3-1/TRBV3-2	.	TRBD1	TRBJ1-1	13	TGTGCCAGCAGCCAAGATCAGGGGGCCCGGGCTTTCTTT	CASSQDQGARAFF
TRBV7-9	.	TRBD1	TRBJ1-5	14	TGTGCCAGCAGCCTTGGACAGGGCGTTCAGCCCCAGCATTTT	CASSLGQGVQPQHF
TRBV7-3	.	TRBD2	TRBJ2-2	12	TGTGCCAGCAGGCGGGAGGGCGGGGAGCTGTTTTTT	CASRREGGELFF
TRBV30	.	TRBD1	TRBJ2-7	12	TGTGCCTGGGACAGGGGGTCCTACGAGCAGTACTTC	CAWDRGSYEQYF
TRBV2	.	TRBD2	TRBJ2-5	17	TGTGCCAGCAGTGAAGTGACTAGCGGGGGGGTAAGAGAGACCCAGTACTTC	CASSEVTSGGVRETQYF
TRBV6-2/TRBV6-3	.	.	TRBJ2-7	14	TGTGCCAGCAGTTCCAGGCGCATCCCCTACGAGCAGTACTTC	CASSSRRIPYEQYF
TRBV5-1	.	.	TRBJ2-1	16	TGCGCCAGCAGCTTGGGGGGCATGGGTCACGGCAATGAGCAGTTCTTC	CASSLGGMGHGNEQFF
TRBV16	.	TRBD1	TRBJ2-1	15	TGTGCCAGCAGCCAAGCCGGGACAGGGAACAATGAGCAGTTCTTC	CASSQAGTGNNEQFF
TRBV6-5	.	TRBD1	TRBJ1-2	14	TGTGCCAGCAGTTACAGCCTGACAGGGGCTGGCTACACCTTC	CASSYSLTGAGYTF
TRBV6-5	.	.	TRBJ1-1	14	TGTGCCAGCAGAGCACGGGGGGGGGACACTGAAGCTTTCTTT	CASRARGGDTEAFF
TRBV5-1	.	.	TRBJ1-1	12	TGCGCCAGCAGCTTTTCCGGGACAGAAGCTTTCTTT	CASSFSGTEAFF
TRBV5-5	.	.	TRBJ1-1	16	TGTGCCAGCAGCTCCCGGGTGGCACAACCGAACACTGAAGCTTTCTTT	CASSSRVAQPNTEAFF
TRBV30	.	.	TRBJ1-2	10	TGTGCCGGAGCCGACTATGGCTACACCTTC	CAGADYGYTF
TRBV2	.	.	TRBJ1-2	11	TGTGCCAGCAGTTCACAGGATGGCTACACCTTC	CASSSQDGYTF
TRBV7-6	.	.	TRBJ1-1	15	TGTGCCAGCAGCTTAGGTCAGGCGGGGAACACTGAAGCTTTCTTT	CASSLGQAGNTEAFF
TRBV18	.	TRBD1	TRBJ1-5	16	TGTGCCAGCTCTCACACCGGGACAGGGGGCAACCAGCCCCAGCATTTT	CASSHTGTGGNQPQHF